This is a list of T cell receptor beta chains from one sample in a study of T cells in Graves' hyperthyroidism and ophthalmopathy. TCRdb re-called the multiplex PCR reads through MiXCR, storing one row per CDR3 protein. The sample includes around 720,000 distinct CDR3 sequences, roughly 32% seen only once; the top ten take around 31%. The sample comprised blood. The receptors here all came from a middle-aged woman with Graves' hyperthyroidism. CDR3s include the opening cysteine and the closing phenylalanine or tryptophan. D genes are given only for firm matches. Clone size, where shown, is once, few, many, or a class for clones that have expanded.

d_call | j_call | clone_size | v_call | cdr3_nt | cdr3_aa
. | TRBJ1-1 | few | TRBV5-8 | TGTGCCAGCAGCTTCCAGGCGCCTCCGATTAACACTGAAGCTTTCTTT | CASSFQAPPINTEAFF
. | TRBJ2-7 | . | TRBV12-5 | TGTGCTAGTGGTCCCTCCGGGATCCCATACGAGCAGTACTTC | CASGPSGIPYEQYF
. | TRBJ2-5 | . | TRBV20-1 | TGCAGTGCTAGAGCCAATTGGGGGGCGGGGAAAGAGACCCAGTACTTC | CSARANWGAGKETQYF
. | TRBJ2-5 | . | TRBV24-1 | TGTGCCACCAGTGATTCGCACCAAGAGACCCAGTACTTC | CATSDSHQETQYF
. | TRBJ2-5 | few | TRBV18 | TGTGCCAGCTCACCAGGGCAGCGCCAAGAGACCCAGTACTTC | CASSPGQRQETQYF
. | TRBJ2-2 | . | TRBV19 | TGTGCCAGTAGTATGGCCGTAGAATCCGGGGAGCTGTTTTTT | CASSMAVESGELFF
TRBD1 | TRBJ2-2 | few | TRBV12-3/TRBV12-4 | TGTGCCAGCAACACCGGGACAGCGAACACCGGGGAGCTGTTTTTT | CASNTGTANTGELFF
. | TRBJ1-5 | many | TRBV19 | TGTGCTTCACTCAGGACTAGCAATCAGCCCCAGCATTTT | CASLRTSNQPQHF
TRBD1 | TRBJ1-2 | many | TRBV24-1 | TGTGCCACCAGTGACAAAGGGACAGGCTACTATGGCTACACCTTC | CATSDKGTGYYGYTF
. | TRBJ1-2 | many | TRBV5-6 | TGTGCCAGCAGCTTGGTCAGGGCAGCTGGCTACACCTTC | CASSLVRAAGYTF
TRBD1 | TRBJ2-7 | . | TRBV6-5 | TGTGCCAGCACCGGGACAGGTCCCTACGAGCAGTACTTC | CASTGTGPYEQYF
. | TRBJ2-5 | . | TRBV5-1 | TGCGCCAGCCAGGCGGGGACACAAGAGACCCAGTACTTC | CASQAGTQETQYF
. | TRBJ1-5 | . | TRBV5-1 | TGCGCCAGCAGCTTGGAATTTGGGGGGGAGCCCCAGCATTTT | CASSLEFGGEPQHF
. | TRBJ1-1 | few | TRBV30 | TGTGCCTGGAGTGTACGACTGAACACTGAAGCTTTCTTT | CAWSVRLNTEAFF
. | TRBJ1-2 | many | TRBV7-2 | TGTGCCAGCAGATCTACCGGGACGCACTATGGCTACACCTTC | CASRSTGTHYGYTF
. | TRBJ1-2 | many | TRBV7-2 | TGTGCCAGCAGCTTAGAAGTCGGTTGGAACTATGGCTACACCTTC | CASSLEVGWNYGYTF
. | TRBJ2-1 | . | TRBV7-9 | TGTGCCAGCAGCCCTTCCCGGGACTACAATGAGCAGTTCTTC | CASSPSRDYNEQFF
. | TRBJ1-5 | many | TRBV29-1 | TGCAGCGTTGAAAGCCCGAATCAGCCCCAGCATTTT | CSVESPNQPQHF
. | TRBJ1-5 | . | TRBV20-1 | TGCAGTGCTAGAGATCTTACCCAGGGAAATCAGCCCCAGCATTTT | CSARDLTQGNQPQHF
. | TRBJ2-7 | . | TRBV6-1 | TGTGCCAGCAGTGAAGCCCTCTTCTACGAGCAGTACTTC | CASSEALFYEQYF
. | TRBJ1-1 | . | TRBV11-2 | TGCGCCAGCAAACCCCCTGGGGGAGGCGGGGAAGCTTTCTTT | CASKPPGGGGEAFF
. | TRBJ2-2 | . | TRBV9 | TGTGCCAGCAGCGTAGGGTCCACGGGTGAGCTGTTTTTT | CASSVGSTGELFF
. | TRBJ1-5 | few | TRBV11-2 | TGTGCCATACGAAAAGGCGGAGGGGGGACAAATAGCAATCAGCCCCAGCATTTT | CAIRKGGGGTNSNQPQHF
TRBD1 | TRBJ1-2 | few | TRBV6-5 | TGTGCCAGCAGTACTTGGACAGGGGACTATGGCTACACCTTC | CASSTWTGDYGYTF
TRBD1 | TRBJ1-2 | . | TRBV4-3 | TGCGCCAGCAGCCGGGACGACAGGGCCTACTATGGCTACACCTTC | CASSRDDRAYYGYTF
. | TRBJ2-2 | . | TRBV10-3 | TGTGCCACTAAAAGTTCCGTTGCGCTAGTGGGGGAGCTGTTTTTT | CATKSSVALVGELFF
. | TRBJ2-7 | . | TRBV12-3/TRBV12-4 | TGTGCCAGCAGTCCAAATGACAGGCCCGAGCAGTACTTC | CASSPNDRPEQYF